This T cell receptor beta chain was retrieved from a study of beta chain features in type 1 diabetes. Study-wide results and limits: TCRB CDR3s were moderately but significantly shorter in Type 1 diabetes patients in all four CD4+ subsets.

Since all of the isolated RNA was reverse transcribed, expressed TCRB transcripts were what got sequenced. Profiling relied on immunoSEQ multiplex PCR, and the TCRdb table lists in-frame clones only, not all of them. The sample records around 150,000 clones, roughly 60% being singletons. With respect to this clone: What it recognizes is unknown.

This TCR derives from a man aged 25-40 years with type 1 diabetes. The sample comprised naive CD4+ T cells from blood.

CDR3 nucleotide sequence: TGTGCCAGCAGTAAAACGACAGATACGCAGTATTTT. Protein product: CASSKTTDTQYF. The chain couples TRBV2 to TRBJ2-3, with no clear D. Between the trimmed V and J ends, which lost 5 bases and 3 bases, there was a span of 6 bases. The CDR3 consists of 12 residues. CDR1 is SNHLY and CDR2 is FYNNEI in the germline V gene.